Below, 15 T cell receptor beta chains from the same sample are listed, as sequenced in a study of tumor and adjacent non-tumor tissue in lung cancer. This sample's RNA came from whole unsorted tissue. TCRbeta libraries were built with three rounds of nested PCR, modified from ARM-PCR. In TCRdb, the multiplex PCR reads were re-called with MiXCR into one record per CDR3 protein. Counted here are over 85,000 distinct CDR3 sequences, 75% to 90% occurring once; the ten biggest clones make up approximately 24%. The specimen sequenced was lung tumor tissue. The receptors originated from a man in his sixties or seventies with non-small cell lung cancer.

Note on this clonotype: An end of the junction does not agree with germline; a read error may underlie this. The chain recombines TRBV12-3 or TRBV12-4 with TRBJ2-3; D is perhaps TRBD2 (5 bases). The CDR3 totals 15 residues. The chain's CDR3 is CASSFAGDITDTQYF. CDR3 bases: TGTGCTAGCAGTTTTGCCGGGGATATCACAGATACGCAGTATTTT.

At least ten counts were recorded for this clonotype. The chain uses TRBV12-3 or TRBV12-4 and TRBJ2-5; D is unclear. V lost 5 bases to trimming and J lost 3 bases, with 25 bases between them. This CDR3 has 18 residues. The DNA for the CDR3 is TGTGCCAGCAGTCCCCTTTTGGGCCCCACCGGCCCAAAAGAGACCCAGTACTTC. Translating it yields CASSPLLGPTGPKETQYF.

A word on this clonotype: Since no conserved phenylalanine or tryptophan closes the CDR3, a read error is the likely cause. The V and J genes are TRBV11-3 and TRBJ2-1; D possibly corresponds to TRBD2 (7 bases). In germline, CDR1 is SGHNT, CDR2 YENEEA. The CDR3 contains 16 residues. Written as DNA, the CDR3 is TGTGCCATCAGCTTAGATTCCACGGGGGGCAGGGGTGAGCAGTTCATC. Translating gives CAISLDSTGGRGEQFI.

About this clonotype itself: At one end, the junction sequence differs from germline, possibly due to a read error. The chain combines TRBV6-2 or TRBV6-3 with TRBJ2-7; tentative D call: TRBD2 (5 bases). Germline V gene lookup returns CDR1 MNHEY and CDR2 SVGEGT. CDR3 length: 14 amino acids. In DNA form, the CDR3 reads TGTGCCGGCAGACCCAGAGGGAGCTCCTACGAGCAGTACTTC. It specifies CAGRPRGSSYEQYF.

In regard to this clonotype: A read error may produce the germline difference seen at one junction end. The V gene is TRBV6-5, the J gene TRBJ2-5; the match to TRBD1 covers 9 bases. The CDR3 runs to 17 residues. CDR1 MNHEY and CDR2 SVGAGI come from the germline V gene. CDR3 loop: CTSRSSGTGFPQETQYF. The CDR3 DNA follows: TGTACCAGCAGATCCTCCGGGACAGGGTTCCCACAAGAGACCCAGTACTTC.

Note on this clonotype: The conserved final phenylalanine or tryptophan is absent from the CDR3, which likely points to a read error. The J gene is TRBJ2-2, the V gene TRBV6-2 or TRBV6-3, with 10 positions matching TRBD1. Germline CDR1 MNHEY, CDR2 SVGEGT. The CDR3 loop spans 15 amino acids. The CDR3 spells CASSPGTGETGELFV. DNA of the CDR3: TGTGCCAGCAGTCCCGGGACAGGGGAGACCGGGGAACTGTTTGTT.

Turning to this clonotype: One end of the junction is discordant with germline, which a read error may explain. The chain has TRBV7-9 and TRBJ2-5, with D unresolved. The CDR3 runs 15 residues. Germline-derived CDR1 and CDR2 are SEHNR and FQNEAQ (reference sequence). The CDR3 DNA is TGTGCCAGCAGTTTAGTCGTGAGGTGCCGAGAGACACAGTACTTC. This encodes CASSLVVRCRETQYF.

Only one count was recorded for this clonotype. Since the CDR3 does not end with the conserved phenylalanine or tryptophan, this likely comes from a read error. The DNA is left out, because the CDR3 cannot be placed on it with certainty; the CDR3 is given as TCRdb lists it. The chain joins TRBV6-5 to TRBJ1-2. The CDR3 numbers 13 amino acids, ends counted. Per the germline V gene, CDR1 is MNHEY and CDR2 is SVGAGI. The CDR3 region is CATSRGPDYGHTL.

This clonotype was counted only a few times. At one of its ends the junction is not consistent with the germline gene, which may arise from a read error. This chain links TRBV6-5 with TRBJ1-1; no clear D gene. The CDR3 is made up of 15 amino acids. Germline V gene data show CDR1 as MNHEY and CDR2 as SVGAGI. For the CDR3, the DNA is TGTGCCAGTACCACGGTCGCTAGGGTGGGCACTGAAGTTTTCTTT. It yields the protein CASTTVARVGTEVFF.

In the case of this clonotype: As the CDR3 is not closed by the conserved phenylalanine or tryptophan, this likely results from a read error. The DNA is omitted, as the CDR3 cannot be located on it reliably, and the CDR3 follows TCRdb's listing. J is TRBJ1-1 and V is TRBV29-1. CDR1 is SQVTM and CDR2 is ANQGSEA in the germline V gene. Including both end residues, the CDR3 is 12 amino acids long. This CDR3 is CSVVAERPEAFC.

Concerning this clonotype: The CDR3 does not end in the conserved phenylalanine or tryptophan, so this is likely a read error. The limits of the CDR3 on the DNA are not certain, so only TCRdb's listed CDR3 is given. The chain recombines TRBV29-1 with TRBJ2-1; whether TRBD2, the table's D call, matches the DNA was not checked. Counting both end residues, the CDR3 totals 16 amino acids. The germline V gene has CDR1 SQVTM and CDR2 ANQGSEA. CDR3 residues: CSVEDHTSGIYNELFL.

The chain recombines TRBV11-2 with TRBJ1-1, with TRBD1 identical over 8 bases. V lost 5 bases, J lost 4 bases, and 6 bases stayed unmatched. CDR3 length: 14 residues. Germline V gene sequence: CDR1 SGHAT, CDR2 FQNNGV. CDR3 coding DNA: TGTGCCAGCAGCATTGTCAGGGGGCGCACTGAAGCTTTCTTT. This sequence encodes CASSIVRGRTEAFF.

Details on this clonotype: The CDR3 carries no conserved terminal phenylalanine or tryptophan, so it likely arises from a read error. The chain uses TRBV6-1 and TRBJ2-7; D is perhaps TRBD1 (5 bases). Germline values: CDR1 MNHNS, CDR2 SASEGT. The V gene lost 7 bases and the J gene lost 0 bases, with 13 bases spanning the gap. The CDR3 extends over 14 amino acids. Here the CDR3 reads CASIRIDSSYEQYI. Here the CDR3 DNA reads TGTGCCAGCATTCGGATAGACAGCTCCTACGAGCAGTACATC.

On this clonotype itself: This is likely a read error, given that the CDR3 carries no conserved phenylalanine or tryptophan at its end. The rearrangement joins TRBV10-2 to TRBJ1-5; D is perhaps TRBD1 (5 bases). This CDR3 is built from 16 residues. Germline-derived CDR1 and CDR2 are WSHSY and SAAADI. V lost 9 bases, J lost 0 bases, and 18 bases lay in between. Written as DNA, the CDR3 is TGCGCCAGGAAGACCGACAGAGGTGGTAGCAATCAGCCCCAGCATTCT. It specifies CARKTDRGGSNQPQHS.

About this clonotype: Mismatch with germline at one junction end may stem from a read error. The gene calls are TRBV12-3 or TRBV12-4 and TRBJ2-2, with D possibly matching TRBD2 (6 bases). The CDR3 consists of 12 residues. This chain's CDR3 is CASTAYNGGLFF. The CDR3 DNA reads TGTGCTAGCACCGCTTACAACGGGGGGCTGTTTTTT.